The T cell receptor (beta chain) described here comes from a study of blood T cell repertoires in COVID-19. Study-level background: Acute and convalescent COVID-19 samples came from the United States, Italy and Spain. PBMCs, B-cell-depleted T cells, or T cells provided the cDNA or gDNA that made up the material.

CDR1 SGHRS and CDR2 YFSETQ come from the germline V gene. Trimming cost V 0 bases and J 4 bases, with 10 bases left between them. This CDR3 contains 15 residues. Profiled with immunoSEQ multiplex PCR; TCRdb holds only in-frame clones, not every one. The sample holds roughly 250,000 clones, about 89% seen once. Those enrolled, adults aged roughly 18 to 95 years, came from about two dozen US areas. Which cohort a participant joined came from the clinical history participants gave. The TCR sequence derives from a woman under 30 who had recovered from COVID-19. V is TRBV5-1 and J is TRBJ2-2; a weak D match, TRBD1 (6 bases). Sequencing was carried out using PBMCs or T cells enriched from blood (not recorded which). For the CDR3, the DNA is TGCGCCAGCAGCTTGGATCAGGGGAGCACCGGGGAGCTGTTTTTT. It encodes CASSLDQGSTGELFF.